The rows below give T cell receptor beta chains drawn from one sample of a study of cytomegalovirus exposure and HLA in healthy donors. The protocol was immunoSEQ multiplex PCR, while the TCRdb copy is restricted to in-frame clones and leaves out a portion. Among some 130,000 clones listed, roughly 79% were seen once. Sequenced material: PBMCs. Every receptor here comes from a man in his thirties or forties in good health and CMV-seropositive. CDR3s include the opening cysteine and the closing phenylalanine or tryptophan. D genes are given only for firm matches. A clone size is listed for some rows: how often the clone was seen (once, few, many), or a class if it is expanded.

d_call	j_call	v_call	clone_size	cdr3_nt	cdr3_aa
.	TRBJ1-1	TRBV30	.	TGTGCCTGGAGGTCACAAAAAGACACTGAAGCTTTCTTT	CAWRSQKDTEAFF
.	TRBJ1-5	TRBV5-4	.	TGTGCCAGCAGCATAGGGGATCAGCCCCAGCATTTT	CASSIGDQPQHF
TRBD1	TRBJ1-2	TRBV4-2	.	TGTGCCAGCAGCCAAAACTCTGGGACAGGTGGAGGCTACACCTTC	CASSQNSGTGGGYTF
TRBD1	TRBJ1-6	TRBV28	.	TGTGCCAGCAGTTTTGAAGGACAGGGGGCTTCACCCCTCCACTTT	CASSFEGQGASPLHF
TRBD2	TRBJ2-3	TRBV9	.	TGTGCCAGCAATCTAGCGGGAGTGGATACGCAGTATTTT	CASNLAGVDTQYF
.	TRBJ1-4	TRBV11-2	.	TGTGCCAGCAGCTTATCAGGGGCTCGTGAAAAACTGTTTTTT	CASSLSGAREKLFF
TRBD2	TRBJ2-7	TRBV11-2	.	TGTGCCAGCAGCTTAGATAGTCCTAGCGGGGAGTTTCAGTACTTC	CASSLDSPSGEFQYF
TRBD1	TRBJ2-7	TRBV7-2	few	TGTGCCAGCAGCCCAGACAGGGCGCGGACCTACGAGCAGTACTTC	CASSPDRARTYEQYF
.	TRBJ1-2	TRBV9	.	TGTGCCAGCAGCGTAGCCTCGGGGGGCGCGGTTCTAGACGGCTACACCTTC	CASSVASGGAVLDGYTF
TRBD1	TRBJ1-2	TRBV11-3	.	TGTGCCAGCAGCTCGACAGGGAATGGCTACACCTTC	CASSSTGNGYTF
.	TRBJ1-1	TRBV14	.	TGTGCCAGCAGCCGAGAGGGGCGGAGCACTGAAGCTTTCTTT	CASSREGRSTEAFF
TRBD1	TRBJ1-2	TRBV6-4	.	TGTGCCAGCAGTGAGAGGACAGGTCTCAGAGGCTACACCTTC	CASSERTGLRGYTF
TRBD2	TRBJ2-3	TRBV10-3	.	TGTGCCATCAGTGAGTCGTATAGCGGGAGGACAGATACGCAGTATTTT	CAISESYSGRTDTQYF
TRBD1	TRBJ2-1	TRBV14	.	TGTGCCAGCAGCCACCCTACAGGGGGCCTCTCCTACAATGAGCAGTTCTTC	CASSHPTGGLSYNEQFF